Listed below are T cell receptor beta chains from one sample, sequenced in a study of blood T cell repertoires in COVID-19. Profiled with immunoSEQ multiplex PCR; TCRdb holds only in-frame clones, not every one. The sample carries some 180,000 clones, 80% recorded once. Sequencing input: PBMCs or T cells enriched from blood (not recorded which). These receptors originate from a man between 60 and 70 years old who had been exposed to COVID-19. CDR3s include the opening cysteine and the closing phenylalanine or tryptophan. A D gene is named only where the DNA matches it firmly. Expanded clones are given a class, and other clones once, few, many or no size at all.

TRBJ2-1	TRBD2	many	TRBV7-9	CASSLDVSGRLVNEQFF	TGTGCCAGCAGCTTAGACGTTAGCGGGAGGTTAGTAAATGAGCAGTTCTTC
TRBJ2-7	TRBD2	many	TRBV5-6	CASSLLTSVMDYEQYF	TGTGCCAGCAGCCTCCTGACTAGCGTCATGGACTACGAGCAGTACTTC
TRBJ1-5	TRBD1	.	TRBV19	CASSLGQGFNNQPQHF	TGTGCCAGTAGCCTGGGACAGGGTTTTAACAATCAGCCCCAGCATTTT
TRBJ1-2	.	.	TRBV29-1	CSVEGRNLDHYGYTF	TGCAGCGTTGAAGGCAGAAACCTAGATCACTATGGCTACACCTTC
TRBJ1-2	.	.	TRBV7-8	CASSLGLLNYGYTF	TGTGCCAGCAGCTTGGGGCTACTTAACTATGGCTACACCTTC
TRBJ2-7	TRBD1	.	TRBV7-6	CASSPDRGGGQYF	TGTGCCAGCAGCCCGGACAGGGGGGGTGGGCAGTACTTC
TRBJ2-3	TRBD2	.	TRBV5-1	CASSFGTGGLARGPWNTQYF	TGCGCCAGCAGCTTTGGAACAGGGGGACTAGCGCGCGGCCCTTGGAATACGCAGTATTTT
TRBJ1-2	TRBD1	.	TRBV19	CASRIKSAGTGVGYTF	TGTGCCAGTAGGATCAAATCAGCCGGGACAGGGGTAGGCTACACCTTC
TRBJ2-4	TRBD1	.	TRBV6-5	CASSRTGDAKNIQYF	TGTGCCAGCAGCAGGACAGGGGATGCCAAAAACATTCAGTACTTC
TRBJ2-1	TRBD2	.	TRBV2	CASSVASGSGNEQFF	TGTGCCAGCAGTGTGGCTAGCGGGAGTGGAAATGAGCAGTTCTTC
TRBJ2-3	TRBD2	.	TRBV9	CASSLRTSGISTDTQYF	TGTGCCAGCAGCCTACGGACTAGCGGGATTAGCACAGATACGCAGTATTTT
TRBJ2-2	.	few	TRBV11-2	CASSLGSTGELFF	TGTGCCAGCAGCTTAGGTAGCACCGGGGAGCTGTTTTTT
TRBJ1-2	TRBD1	once	TRBV6-4	CASSDSDWTGDPYGYTF	TGTGCCAGCAGTGACTCTGATTGGACAGGGGACCCCTATGGCTACACCTTC
TRBJ2-7	.	few	TRBV29-1	CSVESRSYEQYF	TGCAGCGTTGAATCCCGCTCCTACGAGCAGTACTTC
TRBJ2-7	TRBD2	.	TRBV9	CASSVWDSGASTHYEQYF	TGTGCCAGCAGCGTGTGGGATAGCGGGGCCTCTACCCACTACGAGCAGTACTTC
TRBJ2-7	TRBD1	.	TRBV5-1	CASSPGQLTGPSYEQYF	TGCGCCAGCAGCCCAGGGCAACTGACAGGGCCTAGCTACGAGCAGTACTTC
TRBJ2-1	.	.	TRBV9	CASSRASAGDQYNEQFF	TGTGCCAGCAGCCGAGCTTCGGCAGGGGACCAATACAATGAGCAGTTCTTC
TRBJ2-2	.	.	TRBV9	CASSLGSTGELFF	TGTGCCAGCAGCCTAGGCAGCACCGGGGAGCTGTTTTTT
TRBJ1-1	TRBD1	.	TRBV9	CASSVAGTGVAFF	TGTGCCAGCAGCGTAGCCGGGACAGGGGTAGCTTTCTTT
TRBJ1-5	.	.	TRBV30	CAWSVKMPHSSQPQHF	TGTGCCTGGAGTGTAAAGATGCCGCACTCAAGTCAGCCCCAGCATTTT
TRBJ2-2	TRBD1	.	TRBV5-1	CASSTTTGTTGELFF	TGCGCCAGCAGCACTACGACAGGGACCACCGGGGAGCTGTTTTTT
TRBJ2-5	.	.	TRBV19	CASSIRSGGERETQYF	TGTGCCAGTAGTATAAGGTCCGGAGGGGAACGGGAGACCCAGTACTTC
TRBJ1-1	.	few	TRBV28	CASTLLTGWTEAFF	TGTGCCAGCACCTTACTGACGGGGTGGACTGAAGCTTTCTTT
TRBJ2-1	TRBD2	.	TRBV7-3	CASSLSGRANEQFF	TGTGCCAGCAGCCTTAGCGGGAGGGCCAATGAGCAGTTCTTC
TRBJ1-1	TRBD1	few	TRBV2	CASRGTGGRTAFF	TGTGCCAGCAGGGGGACAGGGGGCAGAACAGCTTTCTTT
TRBJ2-7	TRBD2	.	TRBV2	CASSRTSGPYEQYF	TGTGCCAGCAGCCGGACTAGCGGGCCCTACGAGCAGTACTTC
TRBJ1-1	TRBD1	.	TRBV6-6	CASTGGSTMNTEAFF	TGTGCCAGCACAGGGGGCTCCACCATGAACACTGAAGCTTTCTTT
TRBJ2-7	TRBD2	.	TRBV5-1	CASSIGLVYEQYF	TGCGCCAGCAGCATCGGACTAGTCTACGAGCAGTACTTC
TRBJ2-2	.	.	TRBV7-7	CASSFGRGNTGELFF	TGTGCCAGCAGCTTTGGCAGGGGAAACACCGGGGAGCTGTTTTTT
TRBJ2-1	TRBD2	.	TRBV19	CASSIGRGGLEQFF	TGTGCCAGTAGTATTGGGCGGGGGGGTCTTGAGCAGTTCTTC
TRBJ2-3	TRBD2	.	TRBV9	CASSEGRATDTQYF	TGTGCCAGCAGCGAGGGGAGGGCCACAGATACGCAGTATTTT
TRBJ1-2	.	.	TRBV10-2	CASTDSNYGYTF	TGCGCCAGCACCGACAGTAACTATGGCTACACCTTC
TRBJ2-3	TRBD1	.	TRBV11-2	CASTKTGMGTDTQYF	TGTGCCAGCACCAAGACAGGGATGGGGACAGATACGCAGTATTTT
TRBJ2-3	TRBD1	.	TRBV10-3	CATRPDRDRGGNTQYF	TGTGCCACTAGACCAGACCGGGACAGGGGGGGCAATACGCAGTATTTT
TRBJ2-7	.	.	TRBV3-1/TRBV3-2	CASSPSRAFGEQYF	TGTGCCAGCAGCCCGTCGAGGGCTTTTGGCGAGCAGTACTTC
TRBJ2-7	TRBD2	.	TRBV5-1	CASSLRLSGAGDEQYF	TGCGCCAGCAGCTTGAGGTTGTCGGGAGCGGGAGACGAGCAGTACTTC
TRBJ2-2	.	.	TRBV5-6	CASSLVITGELFF	TGTGCCAGCAGCTTGGTAATAACCGGGGAGCTGTTTTTT
TRBJ2-1	.	.	TRBV19	CASRRQSNEQFF	TGTGCCAGCCGAAGACAGAGCAATGAGCAGTTCTTC
TRBJ2-3	.	.	TRBV29-1	CSVDHQGYTDTQYF	TGCAGCGTTGATCATCAGGGCTACACAGATACGCAGTATTTT
TRBJ1-2	.	.	TRBV24-1	CATSDLSLGGYTF	TGTGCCACCAGTGATTTAAGCCTCGGGGGCTACACCTTC
TRBJ2-1	.	.	TRBV19	CASSMAYNEQFF	TGTGCCAGTAGTATGGCTTACAATGAGCAGTTCTTC
TRBJ1-1	TRBD1	.	TRBV7-2	CASSLSDRGNTEAFF	TGTGCCAGCAGCTTAAGTGACAGGGGGAACACTGAAGCTTTCTTT
TRBJ2-1	TRBD2	.	TRBV7-9	CASSRTSGEGNEQFF	TGTGCCAGCAGCCGAACTAGCGGAGAAGGGAATGAGCAGTTCTTC
TRBJ1-4	TRBD1	few	TRBV19	CASTFRTGGSTNEKLFF	TGTGCCAGTACCTTCAGGACAGGGGGCTCGACTAATGAAAAACTGTTTTTT
TRBJ2-2	TRBD2	once	TRBV30	CAWRPMELAGGMANTGELFF	TGTGCCTGGAGGCCCATGGAACTAGCGGGAGGAATGGCGAACACCGGGGAGCTGTTTTTT
TRBJ2-3	TRBD1	once	TRBV27	CASSLTDRADTQYF	TGTGCCAGCAGTCTCACCGACAGGGCCGATACGCAGTATTTT
TRBJ1-2	.	.	TRBV2	CASPLRQGFYGYTF	TGTGCCAGCCCCCTTAGGCAGGGGTTTTATGGCTACACCTTC
TRBJ2-3	TRBD2	.	TRBV19	CASSRTSGSVDTQYF	TGTGCCAGTAGTCGAACTAGCGGGAGCGTGGATACGCAGTATTTT
TRBJ1-1	TRBD1	few	TRBV6-5	CASSRDRITNTEAFF	TGTGCCAGCAGTAGGGACAGGATAACGAACACTGAAGCTTTCTTT
TRBJ2-7	.	few	TRBV7-9	CASSSDSLEQYF	TGTGCCAGCAGCTCGGACAGCCTGGAGCAGTACTTC